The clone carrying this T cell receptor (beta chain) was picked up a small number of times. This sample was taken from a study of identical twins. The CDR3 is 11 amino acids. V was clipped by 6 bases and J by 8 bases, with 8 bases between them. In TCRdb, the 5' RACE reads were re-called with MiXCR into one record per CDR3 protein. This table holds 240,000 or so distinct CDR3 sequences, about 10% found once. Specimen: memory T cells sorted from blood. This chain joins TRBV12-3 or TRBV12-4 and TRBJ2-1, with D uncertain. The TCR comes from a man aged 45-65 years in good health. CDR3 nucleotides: TGTGCCAGCAGCCCCTCCTATGAGCAGTTCTTC. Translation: CASSPSYEQFF.